This T cell receptor beta chain was documented in a study of T cell responses to AZD1222 COVID-19 vaccine. The CDR3 totals 15 residues. Data came from immunoSEQ multiplex PCR; TCRdb stores just in-frame clones and leaves some out. The sample records about 160,000 clones, approximately 88% being singletons. This material consisted of peripheral blood, taken 28 days after the second AZD1222 dose. J is TRBJ2-1 and V is TRBV21-1. TRBV21-1 is a pseudogene locus. The TCR was taken from an adult who received the AZD1222 COVID-19 vaccine. The CDR3 region is CASSNVVKGGNEQFF. CDR3 coding DNA: TGTGCCAGCAGCAACGTTGTTAAGGGGGGTAATGAGCAGTTCTTC.